The 7 T cell receptor beta chains reported below all come from one sample, sequenced in a study of cytomegalovirus exposure and HLA in healthy donors. The PCR ran on 60 Vbeta and 13 Jbeta primers. Clones were sequenced by immunoSEQ multiplex PCR, and TCRdb holds only the in-frame ones, with some missing. Of 160,000 or so clones listed, 70% to 85% are singletons. What was sequenced was PBMCs. These receptors were obtained from a man aged 45-65 years in good health and CMV-seropositive.

The rearrangement links TRBV6-5 to TRBJ2-1, with 7 bases matching TRBD2. Germline-derived CDR1 and CDR2 are MNHEY and SVGAGI. CDR3 length equals 16 residues. The V segment lost 0 bases and the J segment 10 bases; nucleotides outside the gene matches: 12. The CDR3 loop is CASSYSWLADPREQFF. For the CDR3, the DNA is TGTGCCAGCAGTTACTCGTGGCTAGCGGATCCGCGAGAGCAGTTCTTC.

The chain uses TRBV7-3 and TRBJ2-1, with 10 bases matching TRBD2. J was trimmed by 9 bases and V by 4 bases; bases with no gene match: 6. Germline values: CDR1 SGHTA, CDR2 FQGTGA. The CDR3 consists of 14 residues. CDR3 protein: CASSSGLAVGEQFF. For the CDR3, the DNA is TGTGCCAGCAGCTCCGGACTAGCGGTAGGTGAGCAGTTCTTC.

The V and J genes are TRBV5-1 and TRBJ2-3, with D perhaps TRBD2 (5 bases). CDR1 is SGHRS, CDR2 YFSETQ, per germline. The CDR3 is 14 residues long. The germline V and J ends were trimmed by 2 bases and 4 bases, with 11 bases remaining between them. CDR3 sequence: CASSFAGESDTQYF. The CDR3 DNA sequence: TGCGCCAGCAGCTTTGCCGGGGAATCAGATACGCAGTATTTT. Full variable domain (remainder filled in from reference TRBV5-1 and TRBJ2-3): KAGVTQTPRYLIKTRGQQVTLSCSPISGHRSVSWYQQTPGQGLQFLFEYFSETQRNKGNFPGRFSGRQFSNSRSEMNVSTLELGDSALYLCASSFAGESDTQYFGPGTRLTVL.

This chain links TRBV5-1 with TRBJ2-5; 9 bases agree with TRBD1. The DNA end is a closer match to TRBJ2-7, so the J assignment may be wrong. The CDR3 has 13 residues. Germline CDR1 reads SGHRS; CDR2 reads YFSETQ. The CDR3 sequence: CASHGGTGIEQYF. The CDR3, as DNA: TGCGCCAGCCATGGGGGGACAGGGATCGAGCAGTACTTC.

The gene calls are TRBV30 and TRBJ2-3, with TRBD1 as a possible D gene (5 bases). This CDR3 is 13 amino acids long. Trimming shortened V by 5 bases and J by 3 bases, and 12 bases separated the two germline ends. CDR1 is GTSNPN and CDR2 is SVGIG in the germline V gene (reference sequence). The CDR3 coding sequence is TGTGCCTGGGCCCGACAGTTAACAGATACGCAGTATTTT. Amino acid sequence: CAWARQLTDTQYF. Full variable domain (outside the CDR3, taken from reference TRBV30 and TRBJ2-3): SQTIHQWPATLVQPVGSPLSLECTVEGTSNPNLYWYRQAAGRGLQLLFYSVGIGQISSEVPQNLSASRPQDRQFILSSKKLLLSDSGFYLCAWARQLTDTQYFGPGTRLTVL.

The chain combines TRBV5-1 with TRBJ2-5; TRBD1 agrees at 8 bases. The V gene's germline CDR1 is SGHRS and CDR2 YFSETQ. Losses at the gene ends were 1 base for V and 12 bases for J; bases not matched to a gene: 14. CDR3 length: 15 residues. The CDR3 sequence: CASSLHQGAREKKYF. The DNA for the CDR3 is TGCGCCAGCAGCTTGCATCAGGGGGCGCGGGAAAAGAAGTACTTC.

This CDR3 is CASSTRQGFNTIYF. The CDR3 DNA reads as TGTGCCAGTAGTACGAGACAGGGTTTCAACACCATATATTTT. V is TRBV19 and J is TRBJ1-3; TRBD1 matches at 7 bases. The CDR3 spans 14 residues. The germline V gene has CDR1 LNHDA and CDR2 SQIVND (reference sequence). V was clipped by 4 bases and J by 7 bases; unmatched bases: 7.